The sequence of this T cell receptor beta chain was determined in a study of T cells in Graves' hyperthyroidism and ophthalmopathy. V trimming: 2 bases; J trimming: 13 bases; junction bases outside the gene matches: 2. Germline CDR1 is SEHNR and CDR2 is FQNEAQ (reference sequence). This CDR3 is 12 amino acids long. Researchers took RNA transcripts and amplified the TCR beta CDR3 regions from them. The HTBI set primed first-round TCR CDR3 RT-PCR. TCRdb itself ran the multiplex PCR reads through MiXCR, one entry per CDR3 protein. The table includes under 450,000 distinct CDR3 sequences, about 15% detected once.

The sequence derives from a woman aged 18 to 35 with Graves' hyperthyroidism. Sample: blood. V usage is TRBV7-9 and J usage is TRBJ2-1; 10 nucleotides align to TRBD2. CDR3 DNA sequence: TGTGCCAGCAGCTTAAGCGGGAGGGCCCAGTTCTTC. It encodes CASSLSGRAQFF.